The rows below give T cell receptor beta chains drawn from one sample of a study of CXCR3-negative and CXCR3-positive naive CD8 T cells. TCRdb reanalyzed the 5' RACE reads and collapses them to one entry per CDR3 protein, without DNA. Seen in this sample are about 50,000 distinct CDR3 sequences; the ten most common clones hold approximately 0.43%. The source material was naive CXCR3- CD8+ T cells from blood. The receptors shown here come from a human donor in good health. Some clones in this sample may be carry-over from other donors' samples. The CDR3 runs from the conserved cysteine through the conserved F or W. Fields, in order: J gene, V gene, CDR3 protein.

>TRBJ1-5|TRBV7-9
CASSLGPGSNQPQHF
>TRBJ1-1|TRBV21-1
CASSNTDRGKNTEAFF
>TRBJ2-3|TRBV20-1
CSASEETSSSTDTQYF
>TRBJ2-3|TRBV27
CASSLLGAGTPSTDTQYF
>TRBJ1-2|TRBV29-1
CSVDRAYGYTF
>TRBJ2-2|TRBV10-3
CAIRKVREGPNPNTGELFF
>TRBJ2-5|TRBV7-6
CASSLVGLAGGQETQYF
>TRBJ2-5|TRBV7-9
CASSLLGSQETQYF
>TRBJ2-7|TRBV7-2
CASSLVGASSYEQYF
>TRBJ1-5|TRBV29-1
CSVGGGNQPQHF
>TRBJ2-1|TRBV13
CASSLVGDYNEQFF
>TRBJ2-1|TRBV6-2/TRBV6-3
CASRIGADRAFF
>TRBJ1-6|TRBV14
CASSQWGTEGNRSPLHF
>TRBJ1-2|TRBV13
CASSLAGNYGYTF
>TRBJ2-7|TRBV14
CASSYFGARYEQYF
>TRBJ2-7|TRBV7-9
CASSGTSGRLWEQYF
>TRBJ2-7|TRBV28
CASRTNSGGSYEQYF
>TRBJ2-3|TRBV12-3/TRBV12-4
CASSLYGFGGDSTDTQYF
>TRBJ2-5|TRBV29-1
CSVDGGQETQYF
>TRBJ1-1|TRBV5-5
CASSLWGGTEAFF
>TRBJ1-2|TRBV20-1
CSARDRGTGVYGYTF
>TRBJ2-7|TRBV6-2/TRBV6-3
CASSPPGPTQYF
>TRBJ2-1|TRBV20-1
CSARSTEYPLYNEQFF
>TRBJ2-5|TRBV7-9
CASSLGTGIKYYQETQYF
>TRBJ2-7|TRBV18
CASSPRGTGGASYEQYF
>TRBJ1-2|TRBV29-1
CSAPDRGYGYTF
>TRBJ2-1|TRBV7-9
CASSPSRNEQFF
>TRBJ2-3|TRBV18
CASSPGTSGGANTQYF
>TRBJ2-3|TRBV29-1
CSVEQGLSTDTQYF
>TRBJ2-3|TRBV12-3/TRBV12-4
CASPGERGPSTDAQYF
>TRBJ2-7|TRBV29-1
CSVLRGGLRYEQYF
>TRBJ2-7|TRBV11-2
CASSLRRDEQYF
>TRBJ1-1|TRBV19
CASSISGWGPEAFF
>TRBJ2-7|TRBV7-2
CASSRGGGYEQYF
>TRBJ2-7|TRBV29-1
CSVEAREREQYF
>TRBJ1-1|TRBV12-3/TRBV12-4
CASSSDRGVMNTEAFF
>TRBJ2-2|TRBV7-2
CASSHPGLAGGGTGELFF
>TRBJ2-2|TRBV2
CASDALGPGTGELFF
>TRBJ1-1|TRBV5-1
CASAGQNTEAFF
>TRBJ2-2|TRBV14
CPSSRGVELFF
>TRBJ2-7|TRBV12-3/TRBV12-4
CASSLMPPPANYEQYF
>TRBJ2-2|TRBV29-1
CSVGGQDANTGELFF